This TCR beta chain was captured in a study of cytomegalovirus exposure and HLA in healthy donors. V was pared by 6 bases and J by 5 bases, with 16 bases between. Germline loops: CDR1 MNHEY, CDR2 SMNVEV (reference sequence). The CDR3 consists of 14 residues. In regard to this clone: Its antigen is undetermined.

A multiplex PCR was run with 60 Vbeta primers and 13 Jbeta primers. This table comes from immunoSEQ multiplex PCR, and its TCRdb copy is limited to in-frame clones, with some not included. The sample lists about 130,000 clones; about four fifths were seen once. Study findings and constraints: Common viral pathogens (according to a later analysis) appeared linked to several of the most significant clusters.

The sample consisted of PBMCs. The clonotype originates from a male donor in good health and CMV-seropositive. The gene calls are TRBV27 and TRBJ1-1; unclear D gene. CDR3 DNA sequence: TGTGCCAGCAGCCGTCGTGCCGGGGTGACTGAAGCTTTCTTT. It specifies CASSRRAGVTEAFF.